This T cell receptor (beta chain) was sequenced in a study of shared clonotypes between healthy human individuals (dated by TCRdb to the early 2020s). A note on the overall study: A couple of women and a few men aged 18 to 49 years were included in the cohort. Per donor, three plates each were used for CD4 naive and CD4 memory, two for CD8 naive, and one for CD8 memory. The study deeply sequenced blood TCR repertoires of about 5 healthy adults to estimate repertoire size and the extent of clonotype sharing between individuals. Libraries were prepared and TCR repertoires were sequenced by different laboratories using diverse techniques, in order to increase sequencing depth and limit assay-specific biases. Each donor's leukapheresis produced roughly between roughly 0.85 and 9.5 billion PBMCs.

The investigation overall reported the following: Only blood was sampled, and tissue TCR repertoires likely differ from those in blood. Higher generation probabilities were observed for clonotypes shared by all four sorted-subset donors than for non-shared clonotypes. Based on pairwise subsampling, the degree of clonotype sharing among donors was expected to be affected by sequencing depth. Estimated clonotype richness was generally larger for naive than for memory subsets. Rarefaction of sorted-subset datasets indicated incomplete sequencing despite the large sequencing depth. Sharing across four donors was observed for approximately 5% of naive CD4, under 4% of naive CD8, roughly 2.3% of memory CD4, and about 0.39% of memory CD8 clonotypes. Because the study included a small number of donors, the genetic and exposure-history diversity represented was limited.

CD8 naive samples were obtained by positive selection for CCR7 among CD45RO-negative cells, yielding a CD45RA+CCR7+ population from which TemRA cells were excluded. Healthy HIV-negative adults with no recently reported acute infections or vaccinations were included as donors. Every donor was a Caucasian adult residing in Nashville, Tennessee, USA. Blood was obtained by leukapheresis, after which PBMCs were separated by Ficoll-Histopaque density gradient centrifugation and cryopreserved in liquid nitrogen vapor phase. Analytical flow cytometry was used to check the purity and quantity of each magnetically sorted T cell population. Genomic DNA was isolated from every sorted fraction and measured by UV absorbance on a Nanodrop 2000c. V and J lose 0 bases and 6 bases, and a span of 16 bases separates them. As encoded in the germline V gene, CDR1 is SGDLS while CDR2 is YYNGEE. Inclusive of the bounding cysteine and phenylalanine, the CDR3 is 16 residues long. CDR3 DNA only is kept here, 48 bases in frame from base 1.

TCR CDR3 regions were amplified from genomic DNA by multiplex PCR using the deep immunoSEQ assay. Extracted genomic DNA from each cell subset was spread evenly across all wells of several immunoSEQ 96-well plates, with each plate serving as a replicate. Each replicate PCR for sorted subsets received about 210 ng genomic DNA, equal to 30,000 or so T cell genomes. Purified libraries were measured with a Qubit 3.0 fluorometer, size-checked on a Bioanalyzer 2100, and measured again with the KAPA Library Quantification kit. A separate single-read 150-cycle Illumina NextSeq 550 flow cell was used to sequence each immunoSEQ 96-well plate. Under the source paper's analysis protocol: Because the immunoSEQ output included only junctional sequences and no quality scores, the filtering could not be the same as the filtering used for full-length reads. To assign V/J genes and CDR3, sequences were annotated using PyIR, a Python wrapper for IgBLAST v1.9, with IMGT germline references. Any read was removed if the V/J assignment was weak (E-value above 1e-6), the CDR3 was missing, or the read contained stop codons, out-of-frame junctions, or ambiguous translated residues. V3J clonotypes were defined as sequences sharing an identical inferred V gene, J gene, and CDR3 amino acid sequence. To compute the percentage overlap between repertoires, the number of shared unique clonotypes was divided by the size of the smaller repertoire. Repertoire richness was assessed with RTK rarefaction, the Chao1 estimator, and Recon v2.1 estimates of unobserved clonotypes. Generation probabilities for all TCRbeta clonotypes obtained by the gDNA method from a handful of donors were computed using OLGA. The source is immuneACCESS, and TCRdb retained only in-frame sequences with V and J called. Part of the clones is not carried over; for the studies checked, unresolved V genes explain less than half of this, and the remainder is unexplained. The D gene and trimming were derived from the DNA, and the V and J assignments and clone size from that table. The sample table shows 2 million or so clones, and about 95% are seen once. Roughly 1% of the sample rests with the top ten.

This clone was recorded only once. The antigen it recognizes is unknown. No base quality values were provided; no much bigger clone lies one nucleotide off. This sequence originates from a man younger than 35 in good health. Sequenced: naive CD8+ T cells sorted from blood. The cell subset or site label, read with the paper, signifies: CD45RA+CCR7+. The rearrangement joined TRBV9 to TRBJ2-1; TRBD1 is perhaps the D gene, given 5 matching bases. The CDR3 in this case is CASSVVLGASGNEQFF. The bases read TGTGCCAGCAGCGTAGTATTAGGGGCCTCAGGCAATGAGCAGTTCTTC.